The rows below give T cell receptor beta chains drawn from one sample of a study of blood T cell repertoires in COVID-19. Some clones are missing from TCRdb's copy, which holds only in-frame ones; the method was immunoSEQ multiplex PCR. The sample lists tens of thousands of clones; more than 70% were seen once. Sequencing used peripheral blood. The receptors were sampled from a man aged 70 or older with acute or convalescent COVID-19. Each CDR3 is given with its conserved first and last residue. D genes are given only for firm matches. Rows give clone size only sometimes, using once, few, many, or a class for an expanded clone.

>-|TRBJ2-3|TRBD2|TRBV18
TGTGCCAGCTCACTAGCGGGGGGGAGCACAGATACGCAGTATTTT
CASSLAGGSTDTQYF
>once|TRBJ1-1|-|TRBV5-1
TGCGCCAGCAGCTTGGGGCCTAACACTGAAGCTTTCTTT
CASSLGPNTEAFF
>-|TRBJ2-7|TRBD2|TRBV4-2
TGTGCCAGCAGCCTGAGTGGGACTAGCGGGCCCTACGAGCAGTACTTC
CASSLSGTSGPYEQYF
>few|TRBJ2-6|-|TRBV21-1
TGTGCCACCAGAAAGGGGACAGGGGCCAACGTCCTGACTTTC
CATRKGTGANVLTF
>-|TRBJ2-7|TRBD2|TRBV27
TGTGCCAGCAGTTCAGCGGGGGGCCCTATGAGCGAGCAGTACTTC
CASSSAGGPMSEQYF
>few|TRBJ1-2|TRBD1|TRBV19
TGTGCCAGTACCCCTCAGGGGCAGGGGGCTGGATATGGCTACACCTTC
CASTPQGQGAGYGYTF
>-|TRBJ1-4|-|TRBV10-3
TGTGCCATCAGTGAGTCGTTGGGAGCGGGTGAAAAACTGTTTTTT
CAISESLGAGEKLFF
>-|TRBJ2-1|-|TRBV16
TGTGCCAGCAGCGGTCGGGGAAGGAATGAGCAGTTCTTC
CASSGRGRNEQFF
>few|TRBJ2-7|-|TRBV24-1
TGTGCCACCAGTGAAACAGGGTCCTACGAGCAGTACTTC
CATSETGSYEQYF
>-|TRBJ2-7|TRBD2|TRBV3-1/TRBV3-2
TGTGCCAGCAGCCCCACTAGCGGGGGCCCCATCGGGGAGCAGTACTTC
CASSPTSGGPIGEQYF
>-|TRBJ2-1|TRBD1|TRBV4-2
TGTGCCAGCAGCCAAGAGGGACAGAGCCCCTACAATGAGCAGTTCTTC
CASSQEGQSPYNEQFF
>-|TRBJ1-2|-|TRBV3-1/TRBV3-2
TGTGCCAGCAGCCATTGGAGGAACTATGGCTACACCTTC
CASSHWRNYGYTF
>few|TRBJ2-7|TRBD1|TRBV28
TGTGCCAGCAGTTTGGGACAGGGGGGCGAGCAGTACTTC
CASSLGQGGEQYF
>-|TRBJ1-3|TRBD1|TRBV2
TGTGCCAGCAGCCCACCTGGGCAGGGGGCTGGAAACACCATATATTTT
CASSPPGQGAGNTIYF
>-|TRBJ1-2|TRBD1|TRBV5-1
TGCGCCAGCGGACAGGCTAACTATGGCTACACCTTC
CASGQANYGYTF
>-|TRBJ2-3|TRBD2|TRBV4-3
TGCGCCAGCAGCCCCCGGACTAGCGGGGGACTACGTAGCACAGATACGCAGTATTTT
CASSPRTSGGLRSTDTQYF
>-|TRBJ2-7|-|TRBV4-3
TGCGCCAGCAGCCAAGAACCGGGGGTGGGTGACGAGCAGTACTTC
CASSQEPGVGDEQYF
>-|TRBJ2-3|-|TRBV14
TGTGCCAGCAGGGCCTGGGGCGGTGAAGATACGCAGTATTTT
CASRAWGGEDTQYF
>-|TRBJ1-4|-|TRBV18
TGTGCCAGCTCATCAAGACAGAATGAAAAACTGTTTTTT
CASSSRQNEKLFF
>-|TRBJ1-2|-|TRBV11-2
TGTGCCAGCAGCCCCCGGGGCAGGGGAGATTATGGCTACACCTTC
CASSPRGRGDYGYTF
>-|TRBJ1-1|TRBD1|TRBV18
TGTGCCAGCTCACCAACCCGACAGGGTCGTGACACTGAAGCTTTCTTT
CASSPTRQGRDTEAFF
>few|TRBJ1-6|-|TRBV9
TGTGCCAGCAGCGTAACGTGGGCGGGCTCACCCCTCCACTTT
CASSVTWAGSPLHF
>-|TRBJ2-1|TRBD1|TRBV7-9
TGTGCCAGCAGCTTAGTAGACAGGGTCGGGAATGAGCAGTTCTTC
CASSLVDRVGNEQFF
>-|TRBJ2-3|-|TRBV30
TGTGCCTGGAGTGTACACCAATACACAGATACGCAGTATTTT
CAWSVHQYTDTQYF
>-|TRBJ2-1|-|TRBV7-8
TGTGCCAGCAGCCCCCGGAGCGGTGATGAGCAGTTCTTC
CASSPRSGDEQFF
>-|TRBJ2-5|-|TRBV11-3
TGTGCCAGCAGCTTAGACGTTGGCAGGGGCTCGAGACTGTACCAAGAGACCCAGTACTTC
CASSLDVGRGSRLYQETQYF
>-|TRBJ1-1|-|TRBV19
TGTGCCAGTAGTACCCCCCGACAGGAAGCTTTCTTT
CASSTPRQEAFF
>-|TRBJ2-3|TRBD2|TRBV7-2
TGTGCCAGCAGCATGACTAGCGGAAGCACAGATACGCAGTATTTT
CASSMTSGSTDTQYF
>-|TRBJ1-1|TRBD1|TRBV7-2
TGTGCCAGCAGCTTAAGGGACAGGGGGAGGAACACTGAAGCTTTCTTT
CASSLRDRGRNTEAFF
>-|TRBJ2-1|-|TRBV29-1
TGCAGCGTCGATTCGCCACGGAGGGCTCCCTACAATGAGCAGTTCTTC
CSVDSPRRAPYNEQFF
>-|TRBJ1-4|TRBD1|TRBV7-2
TGTGCCAGCAGCGCACAGGGGGGGTTTAATCAAAAACTGTTTTTT
CASSAQGGFNQKLFF
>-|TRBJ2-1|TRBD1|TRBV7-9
TGTGCCAGCAGCACCCGGGACAGCAGATACAATGAGCAGTTCTTC
CASSTRDSRYNEQFF